This T cell receptor (beta chain) comes out of a study of blood T cell repertoires in COVID-19. At the level of the study: Samples came from the United States, Italy and Spain, spanning acute and convalescent COVID-19. The analysed material was cDNA or gDNA that came from T cells, B-cell-depleted T cells, or PBMCs.

Original analysis: Reference gene primer amplification in the assay estimated nucleated cell counts. Method: immunoSEQ multiplex PCR; TCRdb's copy keeps in-frame clones and lacks some. V, J and clone size are taken as reported in that table, and D and trimming were inferred from the DNA itself. Of under 100,000 clones in the sample, 85% to 90% were seen once. With V trimmed by 6 bases and J by 0 bases, 3 bases remained unmatched. This CDR3 comprises 14 residues. The germline V gene has CDR1 SGHTA and CDR2 FQGTGA. The source is a man aged 45-60 years with active COVID-19. The chain is built from TRBV7-3 and TRBJ1-1, with TRBD1 identical over 8 bases. Sequenced: peripheral blood. CDR3 sequence: CASSRQGLNTEAFF. CDR3 DNA: TGTGCCAGCAGTAGACAGGGGTTGAACACTGAAGCTTTCTTT. Supplemented by reference TRBV7-3 and TRBJ1-1, the full variable domain reads GAGVSQTPSNKVTEKGKYVELRCDPISGHTALYWYRQSLGQGPEFLIYFQGTGAADDSGLPNDRFFAVRPEGSVSTLKIQRTERGDSAVYLCASSRQGLNTEAFFGQGTRLTVV.